This record looks at one T cell receptor (beta chain) sequence and its context. This clone has only one observation. No antigen is known for it. Base qualities are missing; no much larger clone stands one base away. Donors formed part of the validation cohort, which comprised 120 subjects and was distinct from the first cohort of 550 to 850 subjects. The data were taken from a study of cytomegalovirus exposure and HLA in healthy donors (dated 2017 in TCRdb). Background on the whole study: According to a later analysis, the 120 or so validation repertoires were produced on the same platform as the 666 repertoires of the first cohort. A separate validation cohort of 100 to 150 different subjects was used in addition to the approximately 640-subject first cohort. The aim of the study was to test whether cataloging public T cell receptors could identify signatures of past pathogen exposure. The study combined high-throughput TCR immunosequencing, statistical association of individual TCRs with disease status, and machine learning to predict cytomegalovirus infection status. The paper's findings and limits, for the study overall: While some public TCRs were present in many individuals, most TCR sequences turned up only very rarely across donors. The classifier was reported to diagnose cytomegalovirus status with high specificity and sensitivity in both the original and validation cohorts. According to the authors, the approach could potentially be generalized to other disease states and immunological phenotypes. A few of the identified cytomegalovirus-associated TCR beta chains were confirmed in vitro to be specific for cytomegalovirus antigens. The validation cohort had no HLA typing available for a later analysis, so co-occurrence within that cohort was assessed over all 120 or so repertoires. In a later analysis, TCRs clustered in the first cohort were found to also tend to co-occur in the approximately 120 validation repertoires, with approximately 94% of cluster scores above 0. A total of 164 TCR beta chains were listed by the study as associated with cytomegalovirus.

Including cysteine and phenylalanine, the CDR3 has 12 amino acids. The CDR3 DNA has 36 bases and is translated from base 1. The trim is 6 bases for V and 9 bases for J, with a gap of 12 bases between the germline ends. CDR1 and CDR2 are drawn from the germline V gene: MGHRA, YSYEKL. Library creation used the immunoSEQ multiplex PCR assay. In the paper's pipeline: To diagnose cytomegalovirus status from the catalog of TCR beta chain sequences, a statistical classification framework was built. Drawn from immuneACCESS, this table holds only the in-frame rearrangements with V and J called that TCRdb kept. Clones are partly lost; checked studies trace under half to an unresolved V gene and leave the rest unexplained. Clone size and the V and J calls come from that table; the DNA yielded D and trimming. This sample holds about 120,000 clones; approximately 94% were observed only once. The ten largest clones represent approximately 1.5% of the sample.

This receptor chain uses TRBV4-1 and TRBJ2-1; TRBD1 might be the D gene, on 6 matching bases. Sequenced input: PBMCs. The source is a man between 18 and 35 years old in good health and CMV-seronegative. CDR3 protein: CASSSTGSEQFF. In nucleotide form, the sequence is TGCGCCAGCAGTTCGACAGGTAGTGAGCAGTTCTTC.